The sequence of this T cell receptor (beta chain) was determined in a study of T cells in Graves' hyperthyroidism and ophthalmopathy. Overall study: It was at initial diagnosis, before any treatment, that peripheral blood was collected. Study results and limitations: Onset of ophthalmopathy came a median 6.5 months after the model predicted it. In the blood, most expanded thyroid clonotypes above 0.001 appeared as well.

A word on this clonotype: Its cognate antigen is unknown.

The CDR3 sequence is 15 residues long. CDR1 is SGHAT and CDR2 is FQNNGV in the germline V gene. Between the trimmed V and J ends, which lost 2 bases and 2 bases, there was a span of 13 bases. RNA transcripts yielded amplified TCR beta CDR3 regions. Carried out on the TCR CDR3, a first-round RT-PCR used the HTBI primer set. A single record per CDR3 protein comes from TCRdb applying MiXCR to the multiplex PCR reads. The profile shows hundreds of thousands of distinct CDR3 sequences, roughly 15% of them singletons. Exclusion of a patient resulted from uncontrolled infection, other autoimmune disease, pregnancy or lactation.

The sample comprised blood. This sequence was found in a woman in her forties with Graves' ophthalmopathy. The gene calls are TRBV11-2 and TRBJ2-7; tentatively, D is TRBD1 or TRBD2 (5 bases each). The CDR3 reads CASSLWGTHTYEQYF. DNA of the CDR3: TGTGCCAGCAGCTTATGGGGGACCCACACCTACGAGCAGTACTTC. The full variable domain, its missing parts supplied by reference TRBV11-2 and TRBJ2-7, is EAGVAQSPRYKIIEKRQSVAFWCNPISGHATLYWYQQILGQGPKLLIQFQNNGVVDDSQLPKDRFSAERLKGVDSTLKIQPAKLEDSAVYLCASSLWGTHTYEQYFGPGTRLTVT.